Below are 19 T cell receptor beta chains sequenced from a single sample in a study of cytomegalovirus exposure and HLA in healthy donors. Amplification used 60 Vbeta primers and 13 Jbeta primers. The method was immunoSEQ multiplex PCR; TCRdb's version includes in-frame clones alone and lacks a portion of them. The data contain fewer than 200,000 clones, 75% to 90% of them seen just once; the ten biggest clones take up roughly 1.9%. Source material: PBMCs. The receptors stem from a human donor in good health.

Comment on this clone: Its ends do not fully match the called genes, so a read error is possible. The rearrangement joins TRBV6-1 to TRBJ2-6, with a tentative D call TRBD2 (5 bases). CDR3 length equals 15 residues. Per germline, CDR1 MNHNS and CDR2 SASEGT. CDR3 loop: CASSEGLTGANVLTF. CDR3 sequence (DNA): TGTGCCAGCAGCGAAGGACTGACTGGGGCCAACGTCCTGACTTTC.

This clone was counted between two and nine times. The chain has TRBV27 and TRBJ1-1; tentatively, D is TRBD1 (6 bases). V dropped 4 bases and J dropped 4 bases, with 16 bases sitting between them. CDR3 length equals 15 residues. Germline V lookup: CDR1 MNHEY, CDR2 SMNVEV (reference sequence). The DNA of the CDR3 is TGTGCCAGCAGTTCATACAGGGATAAGACCACTGAAGCTTTCTTT. Translation gives CASSSYRDKTTEAFF.

The V gene is TRBV9, the J gene TRBJ2-7; TRBD2 matches 12 bases. With 4 bases clipped from V and 1 base from J, the junction kept 12 bases outside the gene matches. The CDR3 consists of 18 residues. Germline-derived CDR1 and CDR2 are SGDLS and YYNGEE. The CDR3 nucleotides are TGTGCCAGCAGCCCCCGTTCTAGCGGGGGGGCCGGGTCCTACGAGCAGTACTTC. Translation: CASSPRSSGGAGSYEQYF.

The chain uses TRBV27 and TRBJ1-4; a possible D gene is TRBD1 (6 bases). The germline CDR1 and CDR2 sequences are MNHEY and SMNVEV (reference sequence). V lost 7 bases and J 8 bases, leaving 17 bases between the germline ends. The CDR3 runs to 14 residues. The CDR3 DNA is TGTGCCAGCACCTCGGTGGGGGCTCGAGAAAAACTGTTTTTT. Protein sequence: CASTSVGAREKLFF. Supplemented by reference TRBV27 and TRBJ1-4, the full variable domain reads EAQVTQNPRYLITVTGKKLTVTCSQNMNHEYMSWYRQDPGLGLRQIYYSMNVEVTDKGDVPEGYKVSRKEKRNFPLILESPSPNQTSLYFCASTSVGAREKLFFGSGTQLSVL.

V usage is TRBV7-2 and J usage is TRBJ1-2, with a possible D match to TRBD1 (6 bases). Deletions cut 4 bases from V and 7 bases from J, with 19 bases between. The CDR3 covers 15 residues. CDR1 is SGHTA and CDR2 is FQGNSA in the germline V gene. The CDR3 reads CASSSGGSLRSGYTF. CDR3 bases: TGTGCCAGCAGCTCTGGGGGCAGTCTGAGGTCTGGCTACACCTTC.

The V gene is TRBV25-1, the J gene TRBJ2-7; 10 bases agree with TRBD1. V lost 6 bases to trimming and J lost 3 bases; unmatched junction nucleotides: 8. The CDR3 contains 15 residues. Germline values: CDR1 MGHDK, CDR2 SYGVNS. The CDR3 here is CASRGAGQGFYEQYF. Here the CDR3 DNA reads TGTGCCAGCAGAGGCGCGGGACAGGGGTTCTACGAGCAGTACTTC.

The V call is TRBV7-2, the J call TRBJ2-7; TRBD1 is a possible D gene (5 bases). V lost 3 bases to trimming and J lost 0 bases, with 6 bases between them. CDR3 length: 13 amino acids. CDR1 and CDR2 (germline): SGHTA, FQGNSA. The CDR3 reads CASSFGHSYEQYF. DNA of the CDR3: TGTGCCAGCAGCTTTGGACACTCCTACGAGCAGTACTTC.

Written as DNA, the CDR3 is TGCGCCAGCAGCGTAGACAGGGTGAGGAATGAAAAACTGTTTTTT. It codes for CASSVDRVRNEKLFF. J is TRBJ1-4 and V is TRBV4-3; 7 nucleotides line up with TRBD1. V trimming: 5 bases; J trimming: 5 bases; junction bases outside the gene matches: 8. Germline CDR1 LGHNA, CDR2 YSLEER. The CDR3 sequence is 15 residues long.

V usage is TRBV6-5 and J usage is TRBJ2-2; D ambiguous. V lost 5 bases, J lost 4 bases, and 8 bases lay in between. The CDR3 totals 13 residues. Germline V gives CDR1 MNHEY, CDR2 SVGAGI. The CDR3, as DNA: TGTGCCAGCAGTCCCCCGGGCACCGGGGAGCTGTTTTTT. This codes for CASSPPGTGELFF.

The chain joins TRBV2 to TRBJ1-6; 10 bases match TRBD1. There are 16 residues in the CDR3. V was pared by 7 bases and J by 0 bases, with 3 bases of the junction left unmatched. Germline CDR1 is SNHLY and CDR2 is FYNNEI. CDR3 sequence: CASTGTGASYNSPLHF. In DNA, the CDR3 is TGTGCCAGCACGGGGACAGGGGCCTCCTATAATTCACCCCTCCACTTT.

Note on this clone: At one boundary the junction diverges from the germline segment, which might be a read error. The chain couples TRBV7-9 to TRBJ1-6, with D possibly TRBD1 on 5 matching bases. Germline V gene lookup returns CDR1 SEHNR and CDR2 FQNEAQ (reference sequence). The CDR3 is made up of 15 amino acids. CDR3 bases: TGTTCCAGCACGTCGACAGATAACTATAATTCACCCCTCCACTTT. Protein sequence: CSSTSTDNYNSPLHF.

V is TRBV28 and J is TRBJ2-7; possible D gene TRBD1, 5 bases. The CDR3 totals 16 residues. The V and J ends lost 3 bases and 0 bases respectively, with 15 bases between them. Per germline, CDR1 MDHEN and CDR2 SYDVKM. The CDR3 DNA follows: TGTGCCAGCAGTTTGGCAGACAGCAGTTACTCCTACGAGCAGTACTTC. This codes for CASSLADSSYSYEQYF.

This clone has a handful of counts. The chain has TRBV4-3 and TRBJ1-1; 9 bases fit TRBD1. The J segment lost 4 bases and the V segment lost 1 base, leaving 4 bases of the junction unmatched. CDR3 size: 15 residues. Germline V gives CDR1 LGHNA, CDR2 YSLEER. The CDR3, as DNA: TGCGCCAGCAGCCAAGGGACAGGGGTAAGCACTGAAGCTTTCTTT. It encodes CASSQGTGVSTEAFF.

The chain combines TRBV5-6 with TRBJ1-2; D is uncertain. The germline gives CDR1 SGHDT, CDR2 YYEEEE. V was pared by 2 bases and J by 4 bases, with 12 bases between. The CDR3 runs 14 residues. CDR3 bases: TGTGCCAGCAGCTTAGTCGGAGCGACCTATGGCTACACCTTC. This gives the protein CASSLVGATYGYTF.

J is TRBJ2-1 and V is TRBV9, with 13 bases aligning to TRBD2. CDR3 size: 15 residues. Looked up from germline, CDR1 is SGDLS and CDR2 is YYNGEE. Trimming removed 3 bases from V and 8 bases from J; junction bases left unmatched: 5. The CDR3 loop is CASSAGTSGVDEQFF. CDR3 nucleotide sequence: TGTGCCAGCAGCGCAGGGACTAGCGGGGTAGATGAGCAGTTCTTC.

The chain employs TRBV6-6 and TRBJ1-1; D may be TRBD1 (6 bases). CDR3 length equals 14 residues. Germline-derived CDR1 and CDR2 are MNHNY and SVGAGI (reference sequence). The V end lost 0 bases, the J end lost 3 bases, and 8 bases lay between the germline ends. As DNA, the CDR3 is TGTGCCAGCAGTTACTCCGGACAGCACACTGAAGCTTTCTTT. Its protein product is CASSYSGQHTEAFF.

This clone was seen just once. The J gene is TRBJ1-2, the V gene TRBV13; 8 bases align to TRBD1. V lost 4 bases and J lost 8; bases outside the gene matches: 12. CDR1 and CDR2 from the germline V gene are PRHDT and FYEKMQ (reference sequence). CDR3 length equals 15 residues. The CDR3 sequence is CASSSSDRGPFGYTF. In nucleotides, the CDR3 is TGTGCCAGCAGCTCGTCCGACAGGGGCCCCTTCGGCTACACCTTC.

V gene TRBV5-4 combines with J gene TRBJ1-2; tentatively, D is TRBD1 (6 bases). Looked up from germline, CDR1 is SGHNT and CDR2 is YYREEE (reference sequence). The CDR3 covers 15 residues. Trimming took off 2 bases at V and 7 bases at J, with 18 bases between the two ends. The CDR3 DNA is TGTGCCAGCAGCTTAGTTCCAGGGGAGATCGGTGGCTACACCTTC. Translated, it gives CASSLVPGEIGGYTF.

This clone has just a few counts. This CDR3 reads CASSLQSTIYF. CDR3 in DNA: TGTGCCAGCAGCTTGCAGTCCACCATATATTTT. The chain joins TRBV7-2 to TRBJ1-3, with D unclear. Trimming shortened V by 3 bases and J by 9 bases, and 6 bases separated the two germline ends. The CDR3 spans 11 residues. Germline-derived CDR1 and CDR2 are SGHTA and FQGNSA.